This T cell receptor beta chain emerged from a study of cytomegalovirus exposure and HLA in healthy donors. Study-wide context: From donors who were HLA-typed, an early data release held around 80 million unique TCRs.

For this clone: Its antigen is still unknown.

Germline CDR1 and CDR2: SGHNT and YYREEE (reference sequence). CDR3 length: 13 residues. V was clipped by 1 base and J by 4 bases, with 7 bases between them. Whole-study results and caveats: The only immune exposure information that was available was CMV serostatus. Analysis performed later showed TCR beta chains linked to HLA being more clonally expanded than equally common others. Despite most TCR sequences being rare, some public TCRs occurred in many donors.

The PCR made use of 60 Vbeta and 13 Jbeta primers. The method was immunoSEQ multiplex PCR; TCRdb's version includes in-frame clones alone and lacks a portion of them. Of about 200,000 clones listed, about 87% are singletons. This TCR was sampled from a woman younger than 30 in good health and CMV-seronegative. The J gene is TRBJ2-3, the V gene TRBV5-4; maybe TRBD1 (6 bases). The sequencing input was PBMCs. This CDR3 reads CASSLQGSDTQYF. The CDR3 DNA reads as TGTGCCAGCAGCTTGCAGGGGTCAGATACGCAGTATTTT.